The 10 T cell receptor beta chains below all came from one sample that was sequenced in a study of blood T cell repertoires in COVID-19. Produced via immunoSEQ multiplex PCR; TCRdb's table is partial and in-frame only. This sample has about 370,000 clones, with 89% found just once. The specimen was peripheral blood. The receptor source for this set is a woman in her 30s with COVID-19, enrolled during active disease.

This sequence joins TRBV5-6 and TRBJ1-1; D gene unclear. CDR3 size: 13 residues. V was trimmed by 4 bases and J by 2 bases, leaving 9 bases between them. Per the germline V gene, CDR1 is SGHDT and CDR2 is YYEEEE. CDR3 sequence: CASSVPLNTEAFF. The CDR3 nucleotides are TGTGCCAGCAGCGTCCCTCTTAACACTGAAGCTTTCTTT.

The chain links TRBV3-1 (or the pseudogene TRBV3-2) to TRBJ2-3, with a tentative D call TRBD2 (5 bases). CDR1 is LGHDT and CDR2 is YNNKEL in the germline V gene (reference sequence). The CDR3 runs to 16 residues. V dropped 1 base and J dropped 1 base, with 12 bases sitting between them. The CDR3 region is CASSQGERSGTDTQYF. The CDR3 DNA is TGTGCCAGCAGCCAAGGGGAGCGGTCTGGCACAGATACGCAGTATTTT.

The CDR3 here is CATSDFWDRGGYEQYV. The CDR3 DNA is TGTGCCACCAGTGATTTTTGGGACAGGGGGGGGTACGAGCAGTACGTC. The chain recombines TRBV24-1 with TRBJ2-7, with TRBD1 identical over 11 bases. Germline CDR1 is KGHDR and CDR2 is SFDVKD. The CDR3 extends over 16 amino acids. Germline trimming cut 1 base from V and 4 bases from J; bases unmatched to any gene: 5.

The genes are TRBV5-5 and TRBJ1-1; TRBD1 agrees at 7 bases. The CDR3 spans 14 residues. J gave up 5 bases and V 1 base, and 5 bases lay outside the gene matches. Germline V CDR1 and CDR2: SGHKS, YYEKEE (reference sequence). The CDR3 region is CASSLPGGRTEAFF. The CDR3 DNA follows: TGTGCCAGCAGCTTGCCAGGGGGGCGTACTGAAGCTTTCTTT.

The rearrangement uses TRBV6-2 or TRBV6-3 and TRBJ1-1; possible D gene TRBD1, 6 bases. The CDR3 is 18 amino acids. Per germline, CDR1 MNHEY and CDR2 SVGEGT. V gave up 5 bases and J gave up 1 base, with 23 bases separating them. CDR3 in amino acids: CASSLIKGVGAPNTEAFF. The CDR3 nucleotides are TGTGCCAGCAGTCTAATCAAGGGGGTTGGGGCCCCGAACACTGAAGCTTTCTTT.

CDR3 protein: CASSLVGGPTSGDGGTQYF. The CDR3 bases are TGTGCCAGCAGCTTAGTAGGAGGACCGACTAGCGGGGATGGTGGTACGCAGTATTTT. The chain has TRBV11-2 and TRBJ2-3; 11 nucleotides agree with TRBD2. Germline CDR1 is SGHAT and CDR2 is FQNNGV. The CDR3 spans 19 residues. V lost 1 base and J lost 8; bases outside the gene matches: 17.

The V call is TRBV9, the J call TRBJ2-7; D possibly corresponds to TRBD2 (6 bases). The CDR3 has 15 residues. V lost 0 bases and J lost 3, with 13 bases in between. The germline V gene encodes CDR1 SGDLS and CDR2 YYNGEE. The CDR3 loop is CASSVAASEHYEQYF. The CDR3 DNA sequence: TGTGCCAGCAGCGTAGCGGCTAGCGAGCACTACGAGCAGTACTTC.

This clone was observed a single time. The chain combines TRBV11-3 with TRBJ2-1, with TRBD1 matching over 8 bases. CDR1 is SGHNT, CDR2 YENEEA, per germline. The V segment lost 1 base and the J segment 9 bases; nucleotides outside the gene matches: 20. The CDR3 length is 19 residues. In DNA form, the CDR3 reads TGTGCCAGCAGCTTAGCAAGGACAGGGTGGGGCGCCGGTCCAGCTGAGCAGTTCTTC. Its protein is CASSLARTGWGAGPAEQFF.

The chain employs TRBV6-5 and TRBJ1-3, with a weak D call TRBD1 (5 bases). V was cut by 5 bases and J by 0 bases, with 11 bases left in between. The CDR3 covers 15 residues. Germline V gene data show CDR1 as MNHEY and CDR2 as SVGAGI. The CDR3 region has the DNA TGTGCCAGCAGTCCTGACAGCCGCTCTGGAAACACCATATATTTT. Protein product: CASSPDSRSGNTIYF.

The chain joins TRBV29-1 to TRBJ2-7; D uncertain. Germline V gives CDR1 SQVTM, CDR2 ANQGSEA. This CDR3 region has 12 residues. Trimming shortened V by 7 bases and J by 4 bases, and 14 bases separated the two germline ends. The chain's CDR3 is CSAKLSRYEQYF. CDR3 coding DNA: TGCAGCGCCAAGCTTTCGAGGTACGAGCAGTACTTC.